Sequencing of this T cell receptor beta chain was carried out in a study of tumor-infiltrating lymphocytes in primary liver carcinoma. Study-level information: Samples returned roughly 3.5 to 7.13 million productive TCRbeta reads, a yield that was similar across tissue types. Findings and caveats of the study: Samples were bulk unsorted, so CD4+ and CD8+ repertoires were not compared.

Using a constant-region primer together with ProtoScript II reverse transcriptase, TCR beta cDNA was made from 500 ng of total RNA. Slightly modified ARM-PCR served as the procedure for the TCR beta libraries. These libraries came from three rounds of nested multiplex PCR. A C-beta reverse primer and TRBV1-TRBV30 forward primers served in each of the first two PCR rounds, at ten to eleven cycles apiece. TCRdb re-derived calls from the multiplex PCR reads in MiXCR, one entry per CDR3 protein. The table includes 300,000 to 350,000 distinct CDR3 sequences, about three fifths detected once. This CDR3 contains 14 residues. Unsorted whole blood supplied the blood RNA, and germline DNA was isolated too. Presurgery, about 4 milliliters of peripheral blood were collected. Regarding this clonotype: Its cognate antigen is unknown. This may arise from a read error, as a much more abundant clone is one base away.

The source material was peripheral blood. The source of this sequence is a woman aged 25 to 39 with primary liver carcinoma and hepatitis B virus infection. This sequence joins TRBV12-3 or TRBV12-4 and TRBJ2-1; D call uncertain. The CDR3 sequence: CASSLEVSYDEQFF. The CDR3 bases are TGTGCCAGCAGTTTAGAGGTCTCCTACGATGAGCAGTTCTTC.